This TCR beta chain was recorded in a study of identical twins. Regarding the study as a whole: The abundant beta clonotypes from cord blood had fewer insertions, and memory repertoires had none of this. Excess sharing between twins was weaker in beta out-of-frame sequences. The study reached conclusions through statistical analysis that was cross-sectional, not following the same donors.

The junction had 8 bases not matched to a gene; V was cut back by 5 bases and J by 7 bases. The CDR3 is 14 residues long. As concerns this clonotype: Its specificity is unknown.

Each CDR3 protein is one row after TCRdb ran MiXCR on the 5' RACE reads. The repertoire holds more than 1.5 million distinct CDR3 sequences, with around 33% as singletons. The material sequenced was cord blood. The sequence derives from a newborn girl in good health. The chain has TRBV12-3 or TRBV12-4 and TRBJ1-2; 9 bases match TRBD1. This CDR3 is CASSVWTGVGGYTF. The DNA for the CDR3 is TGTGCCAGCAGTGTCTGGACAGGGGTGGGTGGCTACACCTTC.